A single sample gave rise to the 4 T cell receptor beta chains below, sequenced in a study of Graves' ophthalmopathy and Graves' hyperthyroidism. Amplification from RNA transcripts yielded the TCR beta CDR3 regions. Amplification began with first-round RT-PCR using HTBI primers, then second-round multiplex PCR was performed. A single record per CDR3 protein comes from TCRdb applying MiXCR to the multiplex PCR reads. This table has almost 750,000 distinct CDR3 sequences, 40% appearing once. Source material: peripheral blood. All receptors derive from an adult man with Graves' ophthalmopathy.

The table lists this clonotype with a few counts. The rearrangement links TRBV7-2 to TRBJ2-7; D uncertain. CDR1 is SGHTA and CDR2 is FQGNSA in the germline V gene. There are 16 residues in the CDR3. Trimming stripped 0 bases from V and 3 bases from J, with 15 bases between. CDR3 protein: CASSLAWATSYYEQYF. Written as DNA, the CDR3 is TGTGCCAGCAGCTTAGCTTGGGCTACATCGTACTACGAGCAGTACTTC. Full variable domain (missing parts from reference TRBV7-2 and TRBJ2-7): GAGVSQSPSNKVTEKGKDVELRCDPISGHTALYWYRQSLGQGLEFLIYFQGNSAPDKSGLPSDRFSAERTGGSVSTLTIQRTQQEDSAVYLCASSLAWATSYYEQYFGPGTRLTVT.

In its sample, this clonotype was seen many times. The gene calls are TRBV7-2 and TRBJ1-1; possibly TRBD1 for D (6 bases). The CDR3 has 13 amino acids. Per the germline V gene, CDR1 is SGHTA and CDR2 is FQGNSA. V lost 7 bases and J 3 bases, leaving 12 bases between the germline ends. CDR3 DNA: TGTGCCAGCATCCTGGACAGAGACACTGAAGCTTTCTTT. Protein product: CASILDRDTEAFF.

This clonotype was recorded at least ten times. The rearrangement links TRBV2 to TRBJ1-1; no definite D call. The CDR3 is 12 residues long. Germline lookup yields CDR1 SNHLY and CDR2 FYNNEI. The ends were cut back, 5 bases at V and 10 bases at J, with 14 bases in the middle. CDR3 DNA: TGTGCCAGCAGTTTGGCCCCGGGGTCAGCTTTCTTT. Encoded protein: CASSLAPGSAFF.

At least ten counts were recorded for this clonotype. The chain links TRBV2 to TRBJ1-6; possible D gene TRBD1, 6 bases. V was pared by 6 bases and J by 8 bases, with 17 bases between. CDR1 SNHLY and CDR2 FYNNEI come from the germline V gene. The CDR3 loop spans 15 amino acids. The CDR3 DNA sequence: TGTGCCAGCAGCACGACAGGTCCCACCTATTCACCCCTCCACTTT. Encoded protein: CASSTTGPTYSPLHF.